Below, 10 T cell receptor beta chains from the same sample are listed, as sequenced in a study of long-term antiretroviral therapy in people with HIV. Survey-level immunoSEQ v3.0 assays were run. Libraries were prepared by immunoSEQ multiplex PCR; TCRdb keeps only in-frame clonotypes and omits some of them. The table records around 25,000 clones, about 76% of them present only once. Here the sequenced sample was unsorted PBMCs, taken at the start of antiretroviral therapy, before treatment. These receptors originate from a woman between 18 and 30 years old with HIV.

The gene calls are TRBV5-6 and TRBJ2-7, with TRBD2 matching 7 bases. Looked up from germline, CDR1 is SGHDT and CDR2 is YYEEEE. V shed 1 base, J shed 3 bases, and the junction held 10 bases outside the gene matches. The CDR3 covers 16 residues. For the CDR3, the DNA is TGTGCCAGCAGCTTGTTCGCTAAGCGGGGTTTCTACGAGCAGTACTTC. Its protein is CASSLFAKRGFYEQYF.

The chain employs TRBV28 and TRBJ2-2; 9 nucleotides line up with TRBD1. V was pared by 5 bases and J by 0 bases, with 7 bases of the junction left unmatched. This CDR3 has 17 residues. Germline V gives CDR1 MDHEN, CDR2 SYDVKM. The CDR3 here is CASSPGTGSANTGELFF. CDR3 coding DNA: TGTGCCAGCAGTCCGGGGACAGGGTCAGCGAACACCGGGGAGCTGTTTTTT.

J is TRBJ1-1 and V is TRBV19, with 9 bases fitting TRBD1. J gave up 1 base and V 5 bases, and 8 bases lay outside the gene matches. Germline V gives CDR1 LNHDA, CDR2 SQIVND (reference sequence). The CDR3 runs 16 residues. Here the CDR3 DNA reads TGTGCCAGTAGTTTACTTCCGGACAGGGGGAACACTGAAGCTTTCTTT. Translated, it gives CASSLLPDRGNTEAFF.

This clone appeared a few times. An end of the junction does not agree with germline; a read error may underlie this. This chain links TRBV20-1 with TRBJ2-2, with 7 bases that match TRBD1. The germline gives CDR1 DFQATT, CDR2 SNEGSKA (reference sequence). CDR3 length: 11 amino acids. CDR3 amino acids: CSAQAGTVLLF. DNA of the CDR3: TGCAGTGCTCAGGCCGGGACAGTGCTCCTTTTT.

The rearrangement links TRBV4-3 to TRBJ1-4, with unresolved D. This CDR3 has 16 amino acids. V was trimmed by 0 bases and J by 7 bases, leaving 15 bases between them. Germline V lookup: CDR1 LGHNA, CDR2 YSLEER. This chain's CDR3 is CASSQDRLTFAEKLFF. Here the CDR3 DNA reads TGCGCCAGCAGCCAAGATCGATTGACATTTGCTGAAAAACTGTTTTTT.

This clone has only one observation. The chain uses TRBV29-1 and TRBJ1-2, with 9 bases fitting TRBD1. The CDR3 is 12 amino acids. V lost 7 bases, J lost 7 bases, and 7 bases stayed unmatched. Germline V gene lookup returns CDR1 SQVTM and CDR2 ANQGSEA. The CDR3 region is CSAGTGQSGYTF. CDR3 DNA sequence: TGCAGCGCAGGGACAGGGCAGTCTGGCTACACCTTC.

The V gene is TRBV5-8, the J gene TRBJ1-5; D is unresolved. V lost 7 bases, J lost 7 bases, and 15 bases lay in between. CDR1 is SGHTS, CDR2 YDEGEE, per germline. There are 13 residues in the CDR3. The CDR3 spells CASGGRVWQPQHF. As DNA, the CDR3 is TGTGCCAGCGGTGGCCGGGTATGGCAGCCCCAGCATTTT.

V usage is TRBV11-2 and J usage is TRBJ1-1; tentative D call: TRBD1 (5 bases). This CDR3 region has 15 residues. The V end lost 5 bases, the J end lost 1 base, and 14 bases lay between the germline ends. CDR1 is SGHAT, CDR2 FQNNGV, per germline. CDR3 sequence (DNA): TGTGCCAGCAGCCCCATGGGAGGGGCGAACACTGAAGCTTTCTTT. This sequence encodes CASSPMGGANTEAFF.

As DNA, the CDR3 is TGTGCCAGCAGCAAACCGGGACAGGGGACTGAAGCTTTCTTT. This encodes CASSKPGQGTEAFF. The chain uses TRBV7-2 and TRBJ1-1, with 10 nucleotides matching TRBD1. After removal of 5 bases from V and 5 bases from J, the junction contained 5 bases not matched to a gene. Germline loops: CDR1 SGHTA, CDR2 FQGNSA. The CDR3 contains 14 residues.

V is TRBV11-2 and J is TRBJ1-1; TRBD1 agrees at 7 bases. Trimming cost V 3 bases and J 3 bases; bases outside gene matches: 7. The germline gives CDR1 SGHAT, CDR2 FQNNGV. This CDR3 is 15 amino acids long. In nucleotides, the CDR3 is TGTGCCAGCAGCTTTACTACAGGGGCGGACACTGAAGCTTTCTTT. Amino acid sequence: CASSFTTGADTEAFF.